A selection of T cell receptor beta chains follows, all from one sample in a study of CD8+CD57+ T cells in acquired aplastic anemia. Using its own MiXCR run on the reads, TCRdb lists one record per CDR3 protein. Of 150,000 to 180,000 distinct CDR3 sequences detected, about 48% appear once; the ten largest clones hold 9.5% to 15%. The sample was sorted CD4+, CD8+, or CD8+CD57+ T cells (not recorded which) from PBMCs. The receptors were sampled from a human donor with aplastic anemia. CDR3s include the opening cysteine and the closing phenylalanine or tryptophan. The D gene is left open where the match is weak. Rows may omit the clone size; those that give it use once, few, many or a size class.

V,J,D,size,DNA,CDR3
TRBV24-1,TRBJ2-1,NA,few,TGTGCCACCAGTGATTGGACAGGAGGGAATGAGCAGTTCTTC,CATSDWTGGNEQFF
TRBV2,TRBJ2-5,NA,NA,TGTGCCAGCAGGCTCCTCACTAAAGAGACCCAGTACTTC,CASRLLTKETQYF
TRBV10-2,TRBJ2-7,TRBD1,NA,TGCGCCAGCGAACCGCCCTCCTCCGGGACAGGGGGATACGAGCAGTACTTC,CASEPPSSGTGGYEQYF
TRBV18,TRBJ1-1,NA,NA,TGTGCCAGCTCGCGTTCGAACACTGAAGCTTTCTTT,CASSRSNTEAFF
TRBV6-4,TRBJ1-2,NA,NA,TGTGCCAGCAGTGACGGGGATATGGAGAGTAATGGCTACGCCTTC,CASSDGDMESNGYAF
TRBV7-8,TRBJ1-5,NA,NA,TGTGCCAGCACTTCGGGTGATCAGCCCCAGCATTTT,CASTSGDQPQHF
TRBV20-1,TRBJ1-1,NA,few,TGCAGTGCTAGTTTAGGGAAAGAAGCTTTCTTT,CSASLGKEAFF
TRBV19,TRBJ2-7,NA,many,TGTGCCAGTAGTCCCGGGTCCCCAGACGAGCAGTACTTC,CASSPGSPDEQYF
TRBV19,TRBJ1-5,NA,NA,TGTGCCAGTAGTCTTAACGCACAGGAGAATCAGCCCCAGCATTTT,CASSLNAQENQPQHF
TRBV19,TRBJ2-7,TRBD2,NA,TGTGCCAGTAACTACGCGGGGGGCGAAGACGAGCAGTACTTC,CASNYAGGEDEQYF
TRBV20-1,TRBJ2-7,TRBD1,NA,TGCAGTGCTAGAGATCACAGGGGCTCCTACGAGCAGTACTTC,CSARDHRGSYEQYF
TRBV15,TRBJ1-1,NA,few,TGTGCCACCAGACCCGGTTGGAAACAGGGGAACACTGAAGCTTTCTTT,CATRPGWKQGNTEAFF
TRBV27,TRBJ1-3,TRBD1,NA,TGTGCCAGCAGTTTATCGGGGACAGGGGCCGGAAACACCATATATTTT,CASSLSGTGAGNTIYF
TRBV27,TRBJ1-1,NA,many,TGTGCCAGCAGTTTATGGGTTGGAACTGAAGCTTTCTTT,CASSLWVGTEAFF
TRBV24-1,TRBJ2-7,TRBD1,NA,TGTGCCACCAGTGAGGACAGGGGGTACGAGCAGTACTTC,CATSEDRGYEQYF
TRBV15,TRBJ2-1,TRBD2,NA,TGTGCCACCAGCCGCCTAGCGGGAGGAAGGAATGAGCAGTTCTTC,CATSRLAGGRNEQFF
TRBV29-1,TRBJ1-1,NA,NA,TGCAGCGTTGGACGGGCGAACACTGAAGCTTTCTTT,CSVGRANTEAFF
TRBV7-9,TRBJ2-7,NA,many,TGTGCCAGCAGCTTGGTCAGCTACGAGCAGTACTTC,CASSLVSYEQYF
TRBV20-1,TRBJ1-6,TRBD1,NA,TGCAGTGCTAGTATAACAGGGGGCAGAGATTCACCCCTCCACTTT,CSASITGGRDSPLHF
TRBV20-1,TRBJ2-1,NA,few,TGCAGTGCTAGCGGGTCCTACAATGAGCAGTTCTTC,CSASGSYNEQFF
TRBV24-1,TRBJ1-1,NA,few,TGTGCCACCAGTGATTCCGGGAACACTGAAGCTTTCTTT,CATSDSGNTEAFF
TRBV6-2/TRBV6-3,TRBJ2-5,TRBD2,NA,TGTGCCAGCAGTTGGACTAGCGAGGGGGCACAGACCCAGTACTTC,CASSWTSEGAQTQYF
TRBV29-1,TRBJ1-1,NA,NA,TGCAGCCATATCCATCTGGCTGGGACTGAAGCTTTCTTT,CSHIHLAGTEAFF
TRBV24-1,TRBJ2-3,TRBD2,NA,TGTGCCACCAGTGGGGCGGGGGGGCCTGGAGATACGCAGTATTTT,CATSGAGGPGDTQYF
TRBV12-5,TRBJ2-1,NA,many,TGTGCTAGTGGCCCCGGTGAGCAGTTCTTC,CASGPGEQFF